The text below deals with one TCR beta chain. Relative to the germline gene, one junction end is altered; a read error may explain this. This CDR3 comprises 14 residues. Germline values: CDR1 MNHNS, CDR2 SASEGT. The data were taken from a study of CD8 T cells in ankylosing spondylitis. TCRdb ran MiXCR on the 5' RACE reads and lists one entry per CDR3 protein. The data show around 300,000 distinct CDR3 sequences, around 20% seen once. The chain links TRBV6-1 to TRBJ1-5; 10 nucleotides match TRBD1. The sequencing sample was made of blood, either unsorted or a sorted T cell fraction (not recorded which). The sequence derives from a female donor with ankylosing spondylitis or in good health (not recorded which). The CDR3 loop reads CASSRDRGNHPQHF. CDR3 bases: TGTGCCAGCTCTCGGGACAGGGGCAATCACCCCCAGCATTTT.